The 3 T cell receptor beta chains reported below all come from one sample, sequenced in a study of T cells in Graves' hyperthyroidism and ophthalmopathy. RNA transcripts were the template for amplifying TCR beta CDR3 regions. The HTBI primer set served for first-round RT-PCR of the TCR CDR3. Each CDR3 protein is one row after TCRdb ran MiXCR on the multiplex PCR reads. The sample gives around 530,000 distinct CDR3 sequences, over 15% of which show up once; around 17% is in the top ten. The sequenced material came from blood. The receptors come from a woman aged 18-30 years with Graves' ophthalmopathy.

There are many counts of this clonotype. The chain has TRBV20-1 and TRBJ1-6, with D maybe TRBD1 (6 bases). CDR1 and CDR2 from the germline V gene are DFQATT and SNEGSKA (reference sequence). The CDR3 spans 15 residues. V shed 3 bases and J shed 5 bases, with 14 bases lying between them. The CDR3 loop reads CSASASGAHNSPLHF. The CDR3 region has the DNA TGCAGTGCTAGTGCGTCGGGGGCCCATAATTCACCCCTCCACTTT.

This clonotype was picked up a small number of times. V gene TRBV19 combines with J gene TRBJ1-5; D gene unclear. Germline V lookup: CDR1 LNHDA, CDR2 SQIVND (reference sequence). The CDR3 runs 15 residues. V lost 0 bases and J 0 bases, leaving 6 bases between the germline ends. The CDR3 DNA follows: TGTGCCAGTAGTATAGATCGGGGTAGCAATCAGCCCCAGCATTTT. It encodes CASSIDRGSNQPQHF.

The sample holds a few counts of this clonotype. The V gene is TRBV7-9, the J gene TRBJ1-4, with 10 nucleotides matching TRBD1. Germline V CDR1 and CDR2: SEHNR, FQNEAQ (reference sequence). There are 17 residues in the CDR3. Unmatched junction bases numbered 6, after V lost 4 bases and J lost 1 base. The CDR3 here is CASSSGQGLGTNEKLFF. CDR3 DNA: TGTGCCAGCAGCTCGGGACAGGGGTTGGGAACTAATGAAAAACTGTTTTTT.